A single sample is the source of the 26 T cell receptor beta chains below, sequenced in a study of tumor and adjacent non-tumor tissue in lung cancer. This sample's RNA came from whole unsorted tissue. A modified ARM-PCR protocol with three rounds of nested PCR amplified TCRbeta. TCRdb re-called the multiplex PCR reads with MiXCR, one entry per CDR3 protein. The profile shows 120,000 to 150,000 distinct CDR3 sequences, approximately 64% of them singletons. Input material: lung tumor tissue. These receptors came from a man aged 60 to 75 with small cell lung cancer.

Note on this clonotype: One base away lies a much larger clone, so this may be a sequencing read error. The chain uses TRBV20-1 and TRBJ2-3, with TRBD2 matching 8 bases. The germline V gene encodes CDR1 DFQATT and CDR2 SNEGSKA (reference sequence). This CDR3 has 18 residues. The V gene end was trimmed by 0 bases and the J gene end by 1 base; junction bases not matched to a gene: 12. The CDR3 nucleotides are TGCAGTGCTAGAGATCAGTTGACTAACGGGAGGGGCACAGATACGCAGTATTTT. Amino acids: CSARDQLTNGRGTDTQYF.

The table lists this clonotype with a count of one. Germline is not matched at one junction end, which may reflect a read error. The CDR3 region is CASSEGVRTGSCNEQFF. CDR3 coding DNA: TGTGCCAGCAGTGAAGGCGTCCGGACAGGCTCCTGCAATGAGCAGTTCTTC. This chain links TRBV6-1 with TRBJ2-1, with 7 bases fitting TRBD1. Germline V lookup: CDR1 MNHNS, CDR2 SASEGT. The CDR3 loop spans 17 amino acids.

Of note for this clonotype: At one boundary the junction diverges from the germline segment, which might be a read error. The chain combines TRBV12-3 or TRBV12-4 with TRBJ2-3; 12 bases fit TRBD2. The CDR3 contains 16 residues. This CDR3 reads CASSRLTSGSTDTQFF. The CDR3 bases are TGTGCCAGCAGTCGACTGACTAGCGGGAGCACAGATACGCAGTTTTTT.

The chain recombines TRBV12-3 or TRBV12-4 with TRBJ2-5; the match to TRBD2 covers 7 bases. After removal of 6 bases from V and 11 bases from J, the junction contained 21 bases not matched to a gene. The CDR3 runs 16 residues. CDR3 sequence: CASSPAAGRVVVTQYF. DNA for the CDR3: TGTGCCAGCAGCCCGGCAGCGGGAAGGGTGGTAGTGACACAGTACTTC.

About this clonotype: Sequence at one end of the junction differs from germline and may be a read error. The V call is TRBV20-1, the J call TRBJ1-2; D perhaps matches TRBD1 (5 bases). This CDR3 contains 12 residues. Germline-derived CDR1 and CDR2 are DFQATT and SNEGSKA (reference sequence). CDR3 DNA sequence: TGCAGCGCAGCGGGGCCGAACTATAGCTACACCTTC. It is translated as CSAAGPNYSYTF.

The J gene is TRBJ1-5, the V gene TRBV6-6; D gene ambiguous. The CDR3 covers 13 residues. V lost 8 bases to trimming and J lost 5 bases, with 13 bases between them. The germline V gene has CDR1 MNHNY and CDR2 SVGAGI (reference sequence). For the CDR3, the DNA is TGTGCCAGCTGTTCACGGGTCGATCAGCCCCAGCATTTT. This codes for CASCSRVDQPQHF.

The chain recombines TRBV4-1 with TRBJ1-2; D possibly corresponds to TRBD1 (6 bases). From germline, CDR1 is MGHRA and CDR2 YSYEKL. The CDR3 runs to 15 residues. V lost 1 base and J lost 4, with 13 bases in between. The chain's CDR3 is CASSQAGGGSYGYTF. DNA of the CDR3: TGCGCCAGCAGCCAAGCGGGAGGGGGAAGCTATGGCTACACCTTC.

To note about this clonotype: One junction end does not reproduce the germline sequence, and a read error may be involved. The rearrangement uses TRBV11-3 and TRBJ2-1; D is possibly TRBD2 (5 bases). Germline V lookup: CDR1 SGHNT, CDR2 YENEEA. The CDR3 is 17 amino acids. The CDR3 sequence: CAGSLTPVGVWSSELFF. The DNA for the CDR3 is TGCGCCGGCAGTTTAACCCCGGTCGGGGTATGGTCGAGTGAGCTGTTCTTC.

For this clonotype: At one of its ends the junction is not consistent with the germline gene, which may arise from a read error. The rearrangement joins TRBV11-3 to TRBJ2-2; 8 bases line up with TRBD2. CDR1 and CDR2 from the germline V gene are SGHNT and YENEEA. The CDR3 loop spans 18 amino acids. The CDR3 protein is CASSLDSAGGDNTGELFF. CDR3 coding DNA: TGCGCCAGCAGCTTAGATTCGGCGGGAGGAGACAACACCGGGGAGCTGTTTTTT. The full variable domain, in which reference TRBV11-3 and TRBJ2-2 provide the parts outside the CDR3, is EAGVVQSPRYKIIEKKQPVAFWCNPISGHNTLYWYLQNLGQGPELLIRYENEEAVDDSQLPKDRFSAERLKGVDSTLKIQPAELGDSAVYLCASSLDSAGGDNTGELFFGEGSRLTVL.

A remark on this clonotype: Compared with germline, one end of the junction differs, possibly owing to a read error. This chain connects TRBV4-1 to TRBJ2-2, with D perhaps matching TRBD2 (7 bases). There are 17 residues in the CDR3. Germline V gene sequence: CDR1 MGHRA, CDR2 YSYEKL. The CDR3 loop reads CASSQDRGGACTGEPFF. The DNA for the CDR3 is TGCGCCAGCAGCCAAGATAGAGGGGGGGCGTGCACCGGGGAGCCGTTTTTT.

This clonotype turned up a few times. A much bigger clone sits one base away, suggesting this may be a read error. The genes are TRBV11-2 and TRBJ2-3, with TRBD1 matching 8 bases. The CDR3 runs to 16 residues. CDR1 is SGHAT and CDR2 is FQNNGV in the germline V gene. CDR3 sequence (DNA): TGTGCCAGCAGACTCGGACAGGGCGGCTTAACAGATATGCAGTATTTT. Translation: CASRLGQGGLTDMQYF.

Regarding this clonotype: A read error is possible here, since a much larger clone lies one base away. The rearrangement links TRBV6-1 to TRBJ2-1; TRBD1 or TRBD2 may be the D gene (5 bases each). The CDR3 runs to 19 residues. Germline V gene lookup returns CDR1 MNHNS and CDR2 SASEGT. CDR3 region: CASSEWSGWGKGSSNVQFF. CDR3 DNA: TGTGCCAGCAGTGAATGGTCGGGCTGGGGGAAAGGTTCGTCGAATGTGCAGTTCTTC.

This clonotype showed up many times. The CDR3 here is CASSYSATPYEQYF. In nucleotides, the CDR3 is TGTGCCAGCAGTTACTCCGCAACTCCCTACGAGCAGTACTTC. This chain connects TRBV6-5 to TRBJ2-7; D is unclear. There are 14 residues in the CDR3. Germline-derived CDR1 and CDR2 are MNHEY and SVGAGI. Trimming removed 0 bases at V and 2 bases at J, with 8 bases between.

The chain has TRBV9 and TRBJ2-2; D gene uncertain. The V gene's germline CDR1 is SGDLS and CDR2 YYNGEE. The CDR3 is 13 residues long. Trimming took 6 bases from V and 4 from J, leaving 10 bases between them. As DNA, the CDR3 is TGTGCCAGCATCCCTTCCGGCACCGGGGAGCTGTTTTTT. Encoded protein: CASIPSGTGELFF. The entire variable domain, with the rest obtained from reference TRBV9 and TRBJ2-2, is as follows: DSGVTQTPKHLITATGQRVTLRCSPRSGDLSVYWYQQSLDQGLQFLIQYYNGEERAKGNILERFSAQQFPDLHSELNLSSLELGDSALYFCASIPSGTGELFFGEGSRLTVL.

The chain couples TRBV13 to TRBJ2-1; D possibly corresponds to TRBD2 (6 bases). Trimming removed 5 bases from V and 10 bases from J, with 15 bases in between. Germline V CDR1 and CDR2: PRHDT, FYEKMQ (reference sequence). The CDR3 is 13 amino acids. The CDR3 here is CASSEGQGGEQFF. The CDR3 DNA is TGTGCCAGCAGCGAGGGCCAAGGAGGGGAGCAGTTCTTC.

Turning to this clonotype: One end of the junction varies from germline; a read error may be responsible. This sequence joins TRBV11-2 and TRBJ2-3; D remains ambiguous. Per the germline V gene, CDR1 is SGHAT and CDR2 is FQNNGV. CDR3 length: 16 residues. The CDR3, as DNA: TGTGCCAGCAGCTTTGGGTCCACGGTTACCACAGTTACGCAGTATTTT. Protein: CASSFGSTVTTVTQYF.

J is TRBJ2-4 and V is TRBV20-1; TRBD2 might be the D (5 bases). The V and J ends lost 7 bases and 9 bases respectively, with 16 bases between them. This CDR3 spans 12 amino acids. Germline V gene sequence: CDR1 DFQATT, CDR2 SNEGSKA (reference sequence). The CDR3 here is CSVRLAGSIQYF. CDR3 nucleotide sequence: TGCAGTGTCCGGCTAGCTGGAAGCATTCAGTACTTC.

The table lists this clonotype with a count of one. This may be a read error: a much more frequent sequence differs by one nucleotide. The final CDR3 position lacks the conserved phenylalanine or tryptophan, pointing to a likely read error. The V gene is TRBV29-1, the J gene TRBJ2-7; 10 nucleotides agree with TRBD1. Germline CDR1 and CDR2: SQVTM and ANQGSEA. Losses at the gene ends were 6 bases for V and 0 bases for J; bases not matched to a gene: 5. The CDR3 is made up of 14 amino acids. CDR3 bases: TGCAGCGTAGGGACAGGGGTCAGCTCCTACGAGCAGTACTTA. The encoded protein is CSVGTGVSSYEQYL.

As to this clonotype: A read error may account for a junction end that differs from germline. The genes are TRBV6-1 and TRBJ2-1, with D unclear. Germline-derived CDR1 and CDR2 are MNHNS and SASEGT. The CDR3 spans 15 residues. The CDR3 loop reads CVSSEALDSYNEQFF. CDR3 nucleotide sequence: TGTGTCAGCAGTGAAGCGCTGGATAGTTACAATGAGCAGTTCTTC.

A remark on this clonotype: This may be a read error, as it is one base from a much larger clone. V and J are TRBV28 and TRBJ1-1, with D hard to call. The V end was cut by 7 bases, the J end by 4 bases, with 7 bases between. This CDR3 has 11 residues. Germline CDR1 and CDR2: MDHEN and SYDVKM. DNA of the CDR3: TGTGCCAGCATTTCTTTCACTGAAGCTTTCTTT. It specifies CASISFTEAFF. Looking up the rest from reference TRBV28 and TRBJ1-1 gives the full variable domain: DVKVTQSSRYLVKRTGEKVFLECVQDMDHENMFWYRQDPGLGLRLIYFSYDVKMKEKGDIPEGYSVSREKKERFSLILESASTNQTSMYLCASISFTEAFFGQGTRLTVV.

Notes on this clonotype: A read error may produce the germline difference seen at one junction end. The chain employs TRBV10-2 and TRBJ2-5; 11 bases map to TRBD1. Germline values: CDR1 WSHSY, CDR2 SAAADI. The CDR3 runs 15 residues. CDR3 protein: CASSEGTGGREIQYF. DNA for the CDR3: TGCGCCAGCAGTGAGGGGACAGGGGGGCGAGAGATCCAGTACTTC.

J is TRBJ2-5 and V is TRBV5-8, with D perhaps TRBD1 or TRBD2 (5 bases each). The V end lost 5 bases, the J end lost 4 bases, and 12 bases lay between the germline ends. The CDR3 loop spans 13 amino acids. The germline CDR1 and CDR2 sequences are SGHTS and YDEGEE. CDR3 region: CASSHGGIETQYF. CDR3 DNA sequence: TGTGCCAGCAGTCATGGGGGTATAGAGACCCAGTACTTC.

At least ten counts were recorded for this clonotype. This chain joins TRBV11-2 and TRBJ2-3; 8 bases agree with TRBD2. The CDR3 runs 14 residues. J was trimmed by 1 base and V by 6 bases; bases with no gene match: 3. CDR1 SGHAT and CDR2 FQNNGV come from the germline V gene. CDR3 DNA: TGTGCCAGCAGATCAGCGGGGGGCACAGATACGCAGTATTTT. This translates into CASRSAGGTDTQYF. Full variable domain (outside the CDR3, taken from reference TRBV11-2 and TRBJ2-3): EAGVAQSPRYKIIEKRQSVAFWCNPISGHATLYWYQQILGQGPKLLIQFQNNGVVDDSQLPKDRFSAERLKGVDSTLKIQPAKLEDSAVYLCASRSAGGTDTQYFGPGTRLTVL.

The chain couples TRBV19 to TRBJ1-6; possibly TRBD1 for D (5 bases). V was clipped by 5 bases and J by 3 bases, with 20 bases between them. This CDR3 is built from 18 residues. CDR1 is LNHDA and CDR2 is SQIVND in the germline V gene (reference sequence). CDR3 region: CASSPGPGQAYYNSPLHF. Written as DNA, the CDR3 is TGTGCCAGTAGTCCCGGGCCGGGGCAGGCCTACTATAATTCACCCCTCCACTTT. The full variable domain, its missing parts supplied by reference TRBV19 and TRBJ1-6, is DGGITQSPKYLFRKEGQNVTLSCEQNLNHDAMYWYRQDPGQGLRLIYYSQIVNDFQKGDIAEGYSVSREKKESFPLTVTSAQKNPTAFYLCASSPGPGQAYYNSPLHFGNGTRLTVT.

J is TRBJ2-1 and V is TRBV12-3 or TRBV12-4, with TRBD2 matching 8 bases. The CDR3 has 17 residues. J lost 0 bases, V lost 4 bases, and 8 bases had no gene match. The CDR3 sequence is CASSSPQSGSSYNEQFF. CDR3 sequence (DNA): TGTGCCAGCAGTTCCCCCCAAAGCGGGAGCTCCTACAATGAGCAGTTCTTC.

On this clonotype: A clone one base away is much larger, so this may be a read error. The chain couples TRBV11-3 to TRBJ2-1, with D possibly matching TRBD2 (5 bases). Germline CDR1 reads SGHNT; CDR2 reads YENEEA. The length of the CDR3 is 14 residues. The CDR3 here is CACSLGSPGDEQFF. The CDR3 coding sequence is TGTGCCTGCAGCTTAGGATCCCCCGGGGATGAGCAGTTCTTC.